The sequence of this T cell receptor (beta chain) was determined in a study of cytomegalovirus exposure and HLA in healthy donors. Study findings and constraints: Specificity for CMV antigens was confirmed in vitro for a few of the CMV-associated chains.

Primers: 60 Vbeta forward and 13 Jbeta reverse. TCRdb keeps only in-frame clones here, not all; method: immunoSEQ multiplex PCR. Among 130,000 to 150,000 clones listed, 77% were seen once. Details on this clone: Its antigen is as yet unknown.

This TCR came from a woman between 50 and 59 years old in good health and CMV-seronegative. Sequencing was carried out using PBMCs.

CDR3 in DNA: TGTGCCAGCAGCTTAGCGGACAATTCCCCCGAAGCTTTCTTT. The encoded protein is CASSLADNSPEAFF. The rearrangement links TRBV11-3 to TRBJ1-1, with a weak D call TRBD1 (5 bases). The V gene's germline CDR1 is SGHNT and CDR2 YENEEA. V dropped 1 base and J dropped 8 bases, with 14 bases sitting between them. CDR3 length equals 14 residues. Supplemented by reference TRBV11-3 and TRBJ1-1, the full variable domain reads EAGVVQSPRYKIIEKKQPVAFWCNPISGHNTLYWYLQNLGQGPELLIRYENEEAVDDSQLPKDRFSAERLKGVDSTLKIQPAELGDSAVYLCASSLADNSPEAFFGQGTRLTVV.